The present TCR beta chain was sequenced within a study of T cell repertoires in cytomegalovirus infection. About the study: Shared public TCR beta signatures pointed to both CMV infection and a matching HLA type.

MiXCR, run by TCRdb on the reads, gives a single entry per CDR3 protein. The sample holds 180,000 or so distinct CDR3 sequences; about 18% are singletons and the top ten take 20% to 25%. This clonotype was picked up a small number of times. The clonotype comes from a human donor in good health (CMV status not recorded). Some clones in this sample may be carry-over from other donors' samples. The sample was CD8+ T cells from PBMCs.

This CDR3 is CASSLGIMGVPRNSPLHF. In DNA form, the CDR3 reads TGTGCCAGCAGCTTAGGAATCATGGGGGTGCCGAGGAATTCACCCCTCCACTTT. This chain uses TRBV11-3 with TRBJ1-6; D perhaps matches TRBD1 (5 bases). V dropped 1 base and J dropped 7 bases, with 20 bases sitting between them. Germline CDR1 and CDR2: SGHNT and YENEEA. There are 18 residues in the CDR3.